This is a list of T cell receptor beta chains from one sample in a study of a mutant IDH1 vaccine in newly diagnosed glioma. TCRdb keeps only in-frame clones here, not all; method: immunoSEQ multiplex PCR. Found here are about 38,000 clones, around 78% of them singletons; the top ten hold around 5.2%. These receptors have no identified antigens. The sequencing here drew on PBMCs, taken from a glioma patient whose treatment included an IDH1 peptide vaccine. Source of these receptors: a man aged 40-49 years with glioma. Each CDR3 is given with its conserved first and last residue. A D gene is named only where the DNA matches it firmly. Only part of the rows carry a size: once, few, many, or a class if the clone is expanded.

CDR3: CASTLYLQPQHF
DNA: TGTGCCAGCACCCTATACTTACAGCCCCAGCATTTT
size: NA
J: TRBJ1-5
D: NA
V: TRBV6-4
length: 12

CDR3: CASSAGLGGETQYF
DNA: TGTGCCAGCAGTGCAGGTCTGGGGGGGGAGACCCAGTACTTC
size: NA
J: TRBJ2-5
D: TRBD2
V: TRBV2
length: 14

CDR3: CASSESLGGYTEAFF
DNA: TGTGCCAGCAGTGAATCTTTGGGGGGGTACACTGAAGCTTTCTTT
size: NA
J: TRBJ1-1
D: NA
V: TRBV25-1
length: 15

CDR3: CASSFLVTDTQYF
DNA: TGCGCCAGCAGCTTCCTAGTAACAGATACGCAGTATTTT
size: NA
J: TRBJ2-3
D: NA
V: TRBV5-1
length: 13

CDR3: CASSLKLGKYQETQYF
DNA: TGTGCCAGCAGCTTGAAACTAGGTAAGTACCAAGAGACCCAGTACTTC
size: NA
J: TRBJ2-5
D: NA
V: TRBV5-6
length: 16

CDR3: CASSPASGGTPLHF
DNA: TGTGCCAGCAGCCCCGCATCCGGGGGGACACCCCTCCACTTT
size: NA
J: TRBJ1-6
D: NA
V: TRBV6-6
length: 14

CDR3: CASSQFSASSYNSPLHF
DNA: TGTGCCAGCAGCCAGTTTTCGGCAAGCTCCTATAATTCACCCCTCCACTTT
size: NA
J: TRBJ1-6
D: NA
V: TRBV5-5
length: 17

CDR3: CAWSPGQENEKLFF
DNA: TGTGCCTGGAGTCCGGGACAAGAAAATGAAAAACTGTTTTTT
size: NA
J: TRBJ1-4
D: NA
V: TRBV30
length: 14

CDR3: CASSERDRGNYGYTF
DNA: TGTGCCAGCAGTGAAAGGGACAGGGGCAACTATGGCTACACCTTC
size: NA
J: TRBJ1-2
D: TRBD1
V: TRBV2
length: 15

CDR3: CASSEVDSNQPQHF
DNA: TGTGCCAGCAGTGAAGTTGATAGCAATCAGCCCCAGCATTTT
size: NA
J: TRBJ1-5
D: NA
V: TRBV2
length: 14

CDR3: CATETPGGTYEQYF
DNA: TGTGCCACGGAAACACCTGGAGGTACCTACGAGCAGTACTTC
size: few
J: TRBJ2-7
D: NA
V: TRBV19
length: 14

CDR3: CATSRDRNSNQPQHF
DNA: TGTGCCACCAGCAGAGATCGGAATAGCAATCAGCCCCAGCATTTT
size: NA
J: TRBJ1-5
D: NA
V: TRBV15
length: 15

CDR3: CATSGGAENEQFF
DNA: TGTGCCACCAGCGGGGGGGCCGAGAATGAGCAGTTCTTC
size: NA
J: TRBJ2-1
D: TRBD2
V: TRBV6-1
length: 13

CDR3: CASSLGQGRSGGYTF
DNA: TGTGCCAGCAGTCTAGGGCAGGGGAGGTCGGGCGGCTACACCTTC
size: NA
J: TRBJ1-2
D: NA
V: TRBV7-9
length: 15

CDR3: CASRTQGVGPYEQYF
DNA: TGTGCCAGCAGGACTCAGGGGGTGGGGCCCTACGAGCAGTACTTC
size: once
J: TRBJ2-7
D: TRBD1
V: TRBV27
length: 15

CDR3: CASARGTGTEAFF
DNA: TGTGCCAGCGCCAGGGGTACGGGCACTGAAGCTTTCTTT
size: NA
J: TRBJ1-1
D: NA
V: TRBV21-1
length: 13

CDR3: CASTLRADSTDTQYF
DNA: TGCGCCAGCACCCTGCGAGCGGATAGCACAGATACGCAGTATTTT
size: NA
J: TRBJ2-3
D: NA
V: TRBV5-1
length: 15

CDR3: CASSQGWGDSYEQYF
DNA: TGTGCCAGCAGCCAAGGCTGGGGGGATTCCTACGAGCAGTACTTC
size: once
J: TRBJ2-7
D: NA
V: TRBV4-2
length: 15

CDR3: CASSSPGQAYGYTF
DNA: TGTGCCAGCAGCTCTCCGGGACAGGCCTATGGCTACACCTTC
size: NA
J: TRBJ1-2
D: TRBD1
V: TRBV5-6
length: 14

CDR3: CASSSQMTGMNTEAFF
DNA: TGTGCCAGCAGTTCACAGATGACAGGGATGAACACTGAAGCTTTCTTT
size: NA
J: TRBJ1-1
D: TRBD1
V: TRBV2
length: 16

CDR3: CATSAGRSGTEAFF
DNA: TGTGCCACCTCGGCAGGCAGGTCAGGAACGGAAGCTTTCTTT
size: NA
J: TRBJ1-1
D: NA
V: TRBV2
length: 14

CDR3: CSVREAIQYF
DNA: TGCAGCGTTCGTGAGGCCATTCAGTACTTC
size: NA
J: TRBJ2-4
D: NA
V: TRBV29-1
length: 10

CDR3: CASSTVSYEQYF
DNA: TGTGCCAGCTCCACCGTCTCCTACGAGCAGTACTTC
size: NA
J: TRBJ2-7
D: NA
V: TRBV18
length: 12

CDR3: CASSLDVGQINSPLHF
DNA: TGTGCCAGCAGCTTGGATGTTGGGCAGATTAATTCACCCCTCCACTTT
size: once
J: TRBJ1-6
D: NA
V: TRBV5-6
length: 16

CDR3: CASSQDPGIIQEAFF
DNA: TGTGCCAGCAGCCAAGATCCCGGGATCATCCAGGAAGCTTTCTTT
size: NA
J: TRBJ1-1
D: NA
V: TRBV14
length: 15

CDR3: CATSRDRGNQPQHF
DNA: TGTGCCACCAGCAGGGACCGGGGGAATCAGCCCCAGCATTTT
size: few
J: TRBJ1-5
D: NA
V: TRBV15
length: 14

CDR3: CAISLSRYPNSPLHF
DNA: TGTGCCATCAGCCTGAGTAGATACCCAAATTCACCCCTCCACTTT
size: NA
J: TRBJ1-6
D: NA
V: TRBV10-3
length: 15

CDR3: CASSLGSSNDGYTF
DNA: TGCGCCAGCAGCTTGGGATCGTCTAATGATGGCTACACCTTC
size: NA
J: TRBJ1-2
D: NA
V: TRBV5-1
length: 14

CDR3: CASSSQDNYGYTF
DNA: TGTGCCAGCAGCTCGCAGGATAACTATGGCTACACCTTC
size: few
J: TRBJ1-2
D: NA
V: TRBV5-4
length: 13

CDR3: CASSWTGESEQYF
DNA: TGTGCCAGCAGCTGGACAGGGGAAAGTGAGCAGTACTTC
size: NA
J: TRBJ2-7
D: TRBD1
V: TRBV6-5
length: 13